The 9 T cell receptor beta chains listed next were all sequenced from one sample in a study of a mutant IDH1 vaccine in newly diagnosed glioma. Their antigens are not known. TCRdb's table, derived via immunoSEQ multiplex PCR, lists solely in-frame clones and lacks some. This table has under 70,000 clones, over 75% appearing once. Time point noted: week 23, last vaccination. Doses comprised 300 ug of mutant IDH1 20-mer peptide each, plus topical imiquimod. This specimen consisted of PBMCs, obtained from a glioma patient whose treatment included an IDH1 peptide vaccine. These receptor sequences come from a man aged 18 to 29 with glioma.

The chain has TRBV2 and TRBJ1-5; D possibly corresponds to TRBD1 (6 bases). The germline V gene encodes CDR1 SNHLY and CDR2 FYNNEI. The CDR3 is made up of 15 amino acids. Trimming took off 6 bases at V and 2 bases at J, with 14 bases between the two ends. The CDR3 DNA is TGTGCCAGCAGGCCACAGGGTCTGGGCAATCAGCCCCAGCATTTT. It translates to CASRPQGLGNQPQHF. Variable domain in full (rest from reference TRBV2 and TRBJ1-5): EPEVTQTPSHQVTQMGQEVILRCVPISNHLYFYWYRQILGQKVEFLVSFYNNEISEKSEIFDDQFSVERPDGSNFTLKIRSTKLEDSAMYFCASRPQGLGNQPQHFGDGTRLSIL.

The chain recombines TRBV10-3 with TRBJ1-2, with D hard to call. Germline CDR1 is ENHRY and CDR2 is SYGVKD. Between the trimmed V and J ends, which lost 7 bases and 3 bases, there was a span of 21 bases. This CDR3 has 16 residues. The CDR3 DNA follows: TGTGCCATCAACCGCAGGAGTGGGTATTTTGACTATGGCTACACCTTC. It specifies CAINRRSGYFDYGYTF.

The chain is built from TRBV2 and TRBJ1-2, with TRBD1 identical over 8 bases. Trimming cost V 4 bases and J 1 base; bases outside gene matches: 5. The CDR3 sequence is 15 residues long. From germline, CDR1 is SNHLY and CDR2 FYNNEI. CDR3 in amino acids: CASSASQGGNYGYTF. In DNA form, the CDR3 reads TGTGCCAGCAGTGCCTCACAGGGGGGTAACTATGGCTACACCTTC.

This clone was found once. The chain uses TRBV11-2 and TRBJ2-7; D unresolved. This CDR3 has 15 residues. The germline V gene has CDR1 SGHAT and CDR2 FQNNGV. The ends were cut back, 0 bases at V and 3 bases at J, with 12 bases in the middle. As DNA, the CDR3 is TGTGCCAGCAGCTTAGACGCCGGGTTGGTCTACGAGCAGTACTTC. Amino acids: CASSLDAGLVYEQYF.

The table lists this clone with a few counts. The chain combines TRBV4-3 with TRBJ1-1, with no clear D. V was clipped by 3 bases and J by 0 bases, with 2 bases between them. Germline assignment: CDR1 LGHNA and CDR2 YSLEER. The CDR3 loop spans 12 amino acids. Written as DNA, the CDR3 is TGCGCCAGCAGCCACCTGAACACTGAAGCTTTCTTT. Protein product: CASSHLNTEAFF.

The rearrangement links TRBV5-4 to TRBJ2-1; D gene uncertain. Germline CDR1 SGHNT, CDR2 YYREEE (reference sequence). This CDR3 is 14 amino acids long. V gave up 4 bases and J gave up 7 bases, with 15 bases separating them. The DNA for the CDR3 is TGTGCCAGCAGCCAGGTAGTAGGGAAGAATGAGCAGTTCTTC. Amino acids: CASSQVVGKNEQFF.

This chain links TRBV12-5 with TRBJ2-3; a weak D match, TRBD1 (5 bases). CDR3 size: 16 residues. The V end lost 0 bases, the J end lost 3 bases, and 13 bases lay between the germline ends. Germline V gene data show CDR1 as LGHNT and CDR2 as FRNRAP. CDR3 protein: CASGLVQGVGTDTQYF. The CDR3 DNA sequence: TGTGCTAGTGGTTTGGTACAAGGGGTGGGGACAGATACGCAGTATTTT.

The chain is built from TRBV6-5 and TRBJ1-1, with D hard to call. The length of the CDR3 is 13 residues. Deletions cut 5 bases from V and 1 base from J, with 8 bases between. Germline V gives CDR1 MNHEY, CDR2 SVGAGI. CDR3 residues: CASSPRRNTEAFF. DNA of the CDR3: TGTGCCAGCAGTCCTCGGCGGAACACTGAAGCTTTCTTT.

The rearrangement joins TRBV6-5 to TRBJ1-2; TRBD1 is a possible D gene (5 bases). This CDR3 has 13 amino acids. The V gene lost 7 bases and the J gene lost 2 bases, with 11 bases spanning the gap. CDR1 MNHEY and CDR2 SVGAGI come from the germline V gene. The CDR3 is CASTGHLNYGYTF. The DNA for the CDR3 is TGTGCCAGCACCGGACACTTGAACTATGGCTACACCTTC.